This record covers a single T cell receptor (beta chain). Its antigen is currently unknown. Germline trimming cut 4 bases from V and 6 bases from J; bases unmatched to any gene: 27. Germline V CDR1 and CDR2: GTSNPN, SVGIG (reference sequence). This CDR3 is built from 21 residues. The data belong to a study of T cell responses to AZD1222 COVID-19 vaccine. General observations from the study: A reported finding is that nearly half of spike-specific TCRs target unmutated variant regions. Seropositive status at baseline applied to only 5 to 7 AZD1222 recipients.

Generated by immunoSEQ multiplex PCR, the TCRdb table keeps only in-frame clones and is missing some. In the table there are over 120,000 clones, around 84% of which are singletons. Sequencing was performed on peripheral blood, taken 28 days after the second AZD1222 dose. This receptor was taken from an adult who received the AZD1222 COVID-19 vaccine. The rearrangement uses TRBV30 and TRBJ2-2; TRBD2 matches 9 bases. This CDR3 reads CAWTVIGGDLASGKRSGELFF. In nucleotides, the CDR3 is TGTGCCTGGACAGTAATAGGTGGTGATTTAGCTAGCGGGAAGCGATCCGGGGAGCTGTTTTTT.